This TCR beta chain was sequenced for a study of CD4 T cells in relation to SARS-CoV-2 and coronaviruses. Study information: The HLA restriction of the shared crossreactive spike epitopes was mapped.

Only in-frame clones appear in the TCRdb table, and some are missing; sequencing was by immunoSEQ multiplex PCR. The sample lists 55,000 to 75,000 clones, around 87% seen once, with 1.5% to 2% in the top ten. The CDR3 totals 17 residues. With 5 bases removed from V and 0 bases from J, the gap between germline ends came to 14 bases. Germline V gene data show CDR1 as SGHTA and CDR2 as FQGNSA. CD4+ T cells from unexposed donors were obtained before the COVID-19 pandemic (2011-2018). The source of this sequence is a human donor in good health. Source material: memory CD4+ T cells from PBMCs. The chain carries TRBV7-2 and TRBJ1-6, with D possibly matching TRBD1 (5 bases). DNA of the CDR3: TGTGCCAGCAGCCCGAAGACAGCCAGCTCCTATAATTCACCCCTCCACTTT. It is translated as CASSPKTASSYNSPLHF. Looking up the rest from reference TRBV7-2 and TRBJ1-6 gives the full variable domain: GAGVSQSPSNKVTEKGKDVELRCDPISGHTALYWYRQSLGQGLEFLIYFQGNSAPDKSGLPSDRFSAERTGGSVSTLTIQRTQQEDSAVYLCASSPKTASSYNSPLHFGNGTRLTVT.